These 26 T cell receptor beta chains were all obtained from the same sample, sequenced in a study of Ad26.COV2.S vaccination and SARS-CoV-2 variants. Treatment reported: roughly 19 received Ad26.COV2.S at low or high dose, single or two shots; roughly five received placebo; per-sample allocation not given. On day 63 after the first injection, vaccine and placebo recipients gave samples. Profiling relied on immunoSEQ multiplex PCR, and the TCRdb table lists in-frame clones only, not all of them. The profile covers a few hundred thousand clones, with around 90% appearing a single time and roughly 3.6% taken by the ten largest. The specimen comprised peripheral blood, sampled in a trial of Ad26.COV2.S vaccine versus placebo. Every receptor here comes from a person between 18 and 65 years old who received the Ad26.COV2.S COVID-19 vaccine or a placebo.

V is TRBV5-1 and J is TRBJ2-7; D is perhaps TRBD2 (5 bases). Between the trimmed V and J ends, which lost 0 bases and 2 bases, there was a span of 9 bases. CDR3 length: 14 amino acids. Germline V gives CDR1 SGHRS, CDR2 YFSETQ. The CDR3 sequence: CASSLGRVTYEQYF. CDR3 in DNA: TGCGCCAGCAGCTTGGGGCGGGTAACCTACGAGCAGTACTTC.

The chain links TRBV27 to TRBJ1-5; 10 bases match TRBD1. V lost 7 bases, J lost 5 bases, and 5 bases stayed unmatched. The CDR3 has 14 residues. The germline CDR1 and CDR2 sequences are MNHEY and SMNVEV (reference sequence). CDR3 bases: TGTGCCAGCAAAGACAGGGGGCGAGATCAGCCCCAGCATTTT. Protein product: CASKDRGRDQPQHF.

This clone was detected once. The genes are TRBV4-1 and TRBJ2-1; the D is unclear. Trimming took 0 bases from V and 1 from J, leaving 13 bases between them. Germline loops: CDR1 MGHRA, CDR2 YSYEKL. The length of the CDR3 is 17 residues. The DNA of the CDR3 is TGCGCCAGCAGCCAAGATCGTGACGTTGGGTCCTACAATGAGCAGTTCTTC. Protein: CASSQDRDVGSYNEQFF.

The V and J genes are TRBV30 and TRBJ1-3; possible D gene TRBD1, 6 bases. The germline V and J ends were trimmed by 0 bases and 3 bases, with 15 bases remaining between them. The CDR3 is 16 residues long. Germline loops: CDR1 GTSNPN, CDR2 SVGIG (reference sequence). The CDR3 DNA reads as TGTGCCTGGAGTGTCATACAGGGCCCGGTTGGAAACACCATATATTTT. Its protein is CAWSVIQGPVGNTIYF.

The DNA of the CDR3 is TGCGCCAGCAGCTTGGTTAGCGGGGGCCTACCCTCAATAAAAGAGACCCAGTACTTC. Encoded protein: CASSLVSGGLPSIKETQYF. J is TRBJ2-5 and V is TRBV5-1; 9 nucleotides match TRBD2. CDR1 and CDR2 (germline): SGHRS, YFSETQ. The trim removed 0 bases at V and 3 bases at J, leaving 15 bases unmatched. The CDR3 runs 19 residues.

This chain links TRBV7-6 with TRBJ2-5; maybe TRBD2 (6 bases). CDR3 length: 14 amino acids. From germline, CDR1 is SGHVS and CDR2 FNYEAQ. V lost 1 base, J lost 3 bases, and 9 bases lay in between. CDR3 in amino acids: CASSLVGGKETQYF. DNA for the CDR3: TGTGCCAGCAGCTTAGTTGGAGGGAAAGAGACCCAGTACTTC.

In its sample, this clone was seen once. The rearrangement uses TRBV30 and TRBJ2-7, with D perhaps TRBD1 (6 bases). The CDR3 has 17 residues. Germline lookup yields CDR1 GTSNPN and CDR2 SVGIG (reference sequence). V lost 2 bases, J lost 0 bases, and 20 bases lay in between. In DNA, the CDR3 is TGTGCCTGGAGTACCCCACCTTTTGGGGGCTACTCCTACGAGCAGTACTTC. Translating gives CAWSTPPFGGYSYEQYF.

The CDR3 is CASSESGRWGNEQFF. The CDR3 DNA sequence: TGTGCCAGCAGTGAATCCGGTCGGTGGGGTAATGAGCAGTTCTTC. This rearrangement joins TRBV25-1 to TRBJ2-1; D is undetermined. CDR3 length equals 15 residues. In germline, CDR1 is MGHDK, CDR2 SYGVNS. Trimming stripped 1 base from V and 7 bases from J, with 14 bases between.

This chain joins TRBV7-2 and TRBJ2-7, with D unclear. The germline V and J ends were trimmed by 1 base and 1 base, with 11 bases remaining between them. Germline V CDR1 and CDR2: SGHTA, FQGNSA. The CDR3 extends over 15 amino acids. For the CDR3, the DNA is TGTGCCAGCAGCTTAGACGTGAGCTATTCCTACGAGCAGTACTTC. This encodes CASSLDVSYSYEQYF.

This chain links TRBV4-1 with TRBJ1-5; tentatively, D is TRBD1 (6 bases). The CDR3 consists of 18 residues. Trimming took off 0 bases at V and 5 bases at J, with 20 bases between the two ends. CDR1 and CDR2 from the germline V gene are MGHRA and YSYEKL. The CDR3 loop is CASSQDHGGLRVHQPQHF. As DNA, the CDR3 is TGCGCCAGCAGCCAAGATCATGGGGGGCTGAGGGTTCATCAGCCCCAGCATTTT.

V usage is TRBV5-1 and J usage is TRBJ1-3, with 7 bases aligning to TRBD1. Per germline, CDR1 SGHRS and CDR2 YFSETQ. The CDR3 contains 16 residues. V lost 4 bases, J lost 1 base, and 8 bases stayed unmatched. CDR3 amino acids: CASSHSQGESGNTIYF. As DNA, the CDR3 is TGCGCCAGCAGCCATTCTCAGGGGGAATCTGGAAACACCATATATTTT.

The CDR3 sequence: CASSLLGDSNQPQHF. CDR3 in DNA: TGTGCCAGCTCACTTTTAGGCGATAGCAATCAGCCCCAGCATTTT. The J gene is TRBJ1-5, the V gene TRBV18; no reliable D call. This CDR3 has 15 residues. CDR1 is KGHSH and CDR2 is LQKENI in the germline V gene. V was cut by 4 bases and J by 0 bases, with 10 bases left in between.

V and J are TRBV6-4 and TRBJ1-1; 8 bases map to TRBD1. Germline V CDR1 and CDR2: MRHNA, SNTAGT. The CDR3 extends over 15 amino acids. Trimming cost V 4 bases and J 2 bases; bases outside gene matches: 6. CDR3 nucleotide sequence: TGTGCCAGCAGTGCCTGGGACAGGAGTAACACTGAAGCTTTCTTT. Its translation is CASSAWDRSNTEAFF.

This clone was observed a single time. The chain uses TRBV5-8 and TRBJ1-2, with D uncertain. The CDR3 is made up of 14 amino acids. Looked up from germline, CDR1 is SGHTS and CDR2 is YDEGEE. The ends were cut back, 4 bases at V and 5 bases at J, with 15 bases in the middle. In nucleotides, the CDR3 is TGTGCCAGCAGCCTCGGACTACTGCGGTATGGCTACACCTTC. Translating gives CASSLGLLRYGYTF.

The chain couples TRBV7-3 to TRBJ2-1; TRBD2 matches at 11 bases. The germline gives CDR1 SGHTA, CDR2 FQGTGA. V dropped 4 bases and J dropped 3; count of bases not matched to a gene: 2. The CDR3 sequence is 15 residues long. In nucleotides, the CDR3 is TGTGCCAGCAGCTCTAGCGGGGGGTTCTACAATGAGCAGTTCTTC. Its protein is CASSSSGGFYNEQFF.

The gene calls are TRBV19 and TRBJ1-2; D is uncertain. The CDR3 totals 13 residues. Germline CDR1 reads LNHDA; CDR2 reads SQIVND (reference sequence). Trimming removed 8 bases at V and 2 bases at J, with 12 bases between. The CDR3 is CASEWTENYGYTF. CDR3 DNA: TGTGCCAGTGAATGGACGGAGAACTATGGCTACACCTTC.

The chain joins TRBV19 to TRBJ1-1; D perhaps matches TRBD1 (6 bases). The CDR3 spans 13 residues. Germline V CDR1 and CDR2: LNHDA, SQIVND (reference sequence). Between the trimmed V and J ends, which lost 9 bases and 1 base, there was a span of 12 bases. In DNA form, the CDR3 reads TGTGCCAGCGACTTGGGGGCGAACACTGAAGCTTTCTTT. Amino acid sequence: CASDLGANTEAFF. The whole variable domain, filled in from reference TRBV19 and TRBJ1-1, reads DGGITQSPKYLFRKEGQNVTLSCEQNLNHDAMYWYRQDPGQGLRLIYYSQIVNDFQKGDIAEGYSVSREKKESFPLTVTSAQKNPTAFYLCASDLGANTEAFFGQGTRLTVV.

The V and J genes are TRBV6-1 and TRBJ2-4, with D tentatively TRBD2 (5 bases). The V end was cut by 3 bases, the J end by 6 bases, with 12 bases between. Germline assignment: CDR1 MNHNS and CDR2 SASEGT. The CDR3 length is 14 residues. For the CDR3, the DNA is TGTGCCAGCAGTGAGGACTCGACGGGAAACATTCAGTACTTC. Protein product: CASSEDSTGNIQYF.

This chain links TRBV2 with TRBJ1-1; D is ambiguous. Germline V CDR1 and CDR2: SNHLY, FYNNEI. Trimming cost V 6 bases and J 8 bases, with 7 bases left between them. This CDR3 is 10 amino acids long. In DNA form, the CDR3 reads TGTGCCAGCAGGACGGGGGAAGCTTTCTTT. It specifies CASRTGEAFF.

The V gene is TRBV18, the J gene TRBJ2-7; D tentatively reads TRBD1 or TRBD2 (5 bases each). CDR3 length equals 14 residues. Trimming cost V 2 bases and J 6 bases, with 14 bases left between them. From germline, CDR1 is KGHSH and CDR2 LQKENI. The CDR3 bases are TGTGCCAGCTCACCAAACTCCCGAGGGGTCGAGCAGTACTTC. Protein product: CASSPNSRGVEQYF.

A single count supports this clone. The rearrangement links TRBV6-2 or TRBV6-3 to TRBJ2-6; D is undetermined. This CDR3 has 13 residues. From germline, CDR1 is MNHEY and CDR2 SVGEGT. V shed 0 bases and J shed 3 bases, with 0 bases lying between them. CDR3 loop: CASSYSGANVLTF. In nucleotides, the CDR3 is TGTGCCAGCAGTTACTCTGGGGCCAACGTCCTGACTTTC.

The chain uses TRBV5-6 and TRBJ1-1; weak D call: TRBD1 (6 bases). The CDR3 consists of 14 residues. CDR1 and CDR2 (germline): SGHDT, YYEEEE. Trimming took 9 bases from V and 1 from J, leaving 16 bases between them. The CDR3 here is CATGAGHRNTEAFF. The CDR3, as DNA: TGTGCCACCGGTGCGGGACACAGGAACACTGAAGCTTTCTTT. The whole variable domain, remainder taken from reference TRBV5-6 and TRBJ1-1, is DAGVTQSPTHLIKTRGQQVTLRCSPKSGHDTVSWYQQALGQGPQFIFQYYEEEERQRGNFPDRFSGHQFPNYSSELNVNALLLGDSALYLCATGAGHRNTEAFFGQGTRLTVV.

The chain recombines TRBV2 with TRBJ2-5; either TRBD1 or TRBD2 may fit D (5 bases each). Trimming cost V 5 bases and J 5 bases, with 15 bases left between them. Germline values: CDR1 SNHLY, CDR2 FYNNEI. The CDR3 consists of 14 residues. CDR3 loop: CASSYGTRKETQYF. CDR3 nucleotides: TGTGCCAGCAGTTACGGGACGAGGAAGGAGACCCAGTACTTC.

The gene calls are TRBV4-2 and TRBJ2-5; TRBD2 agrees at 7 bases. CDR3 size: 15 residues. Looked up from germline, CDR1 is LGHNA and CDR2 is YNFKEQ. Trimming removed 2 bases from V and 4 bases from J; junction bases left unmatched: 7. CDR3: CASSQYAGGGETQYF. As DNA, the CDR3 is TGTGCCAGCAGCCAATACGCTGGGGGGGGAGAGACCCAGTACTTC.

This clone was seen once. V gene TRBV6-2 or TRBV6-3 combines with J gene TRBJ2-1; possibly TRBD1 or TRBD2 for D (5 bases each). This CDR3 has 13 residues. The germline V and J ends were trimmed by 2 bases and 5 bases, with 7 bases remaining between them. Germline CDR1 MNHEY, CDR2 SVGEGT. Written as DNA, the CDR3 is TGTGCCAGCAGTTACGGGACCCACAATGAGCAGTTCTTC. Encoded protein: CASSYGTHNEQFF.

The gene calls are TRBV4-2 and TRBJ2-7; D tentatively fits TRBD1 or TRBD2 (5 bases each). The germline V and J ends were trimmed by 0 bases and 7 bases, with 13 bases remaining between them. This CDR3 contains 14 residues. Per the germline V gene, CDR1 is LGHNA and CDR2 is YNFKEQ. The CDR3 coding sequence is TGTGCCAGCAGCCAAGATCGTCACTGGGGGGAGCAGTACTTC. It is translated as CASSQDRHWGEQYF.